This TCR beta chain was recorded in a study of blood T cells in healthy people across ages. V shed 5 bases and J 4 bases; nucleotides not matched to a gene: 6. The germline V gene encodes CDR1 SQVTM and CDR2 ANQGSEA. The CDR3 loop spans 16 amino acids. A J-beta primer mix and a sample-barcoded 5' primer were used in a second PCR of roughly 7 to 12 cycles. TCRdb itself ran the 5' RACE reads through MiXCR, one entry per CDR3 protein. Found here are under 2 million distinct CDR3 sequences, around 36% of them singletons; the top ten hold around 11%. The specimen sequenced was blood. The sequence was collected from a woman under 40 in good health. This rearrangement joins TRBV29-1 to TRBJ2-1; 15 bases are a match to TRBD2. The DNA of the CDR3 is TGCAGCGTTCGGACTAGCGGGGGGGCCAGGTACAATGAGCAGTTCTTC. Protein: CSVRTSGGARYNEQFF.